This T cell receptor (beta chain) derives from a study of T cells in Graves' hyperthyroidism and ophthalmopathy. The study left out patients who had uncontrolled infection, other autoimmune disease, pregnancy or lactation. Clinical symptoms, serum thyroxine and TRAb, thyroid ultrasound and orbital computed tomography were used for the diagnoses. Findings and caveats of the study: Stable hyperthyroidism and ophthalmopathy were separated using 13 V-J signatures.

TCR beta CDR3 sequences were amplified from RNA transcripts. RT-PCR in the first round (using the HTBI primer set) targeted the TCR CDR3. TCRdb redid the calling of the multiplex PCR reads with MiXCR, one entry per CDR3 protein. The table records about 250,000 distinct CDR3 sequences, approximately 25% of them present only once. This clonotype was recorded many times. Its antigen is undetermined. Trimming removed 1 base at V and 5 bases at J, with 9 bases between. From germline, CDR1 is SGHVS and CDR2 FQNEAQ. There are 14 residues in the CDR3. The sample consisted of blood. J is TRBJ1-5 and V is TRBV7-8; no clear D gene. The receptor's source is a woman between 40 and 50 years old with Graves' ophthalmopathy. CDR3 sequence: CASSLVGGDQPQHF. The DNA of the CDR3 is TGTGCCAGCAGCTTAGTGGGTGGAGATCAGCCCCAGCATTTT. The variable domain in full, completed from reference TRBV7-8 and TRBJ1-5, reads GAGVSQSPRYKVAKRGQDVALRCDPISGHVSLFWYQQALGQGPEFLTYFQNEAQLDKSGLPSDRFFAERPEGSVSTLKIQRTQQEDSAVYLCASSLVGGDQPQHFGDGTRLSIL.